This TCR beta chain derives from a study of control samples from healthy donors and cancer patients. TCRdb's table, derived via immunoSEQ multiplex PCR, lists solely in-frame clones and lacks some. The table has around 110,000 clones, 93% seen once. The CDR3 has 16 residues. Germline-derived CDR1 and CDR2 are KGHDR and SFDVKD. V shed 3 bases and J shed 2 bases, with 13 bases lying between them. The J gene is TRBJ2-1, the V gene TRBV24-1, with D possibly matching TRBD1 (6 bases). The sample comprised blood. The receptor was isolated from a man in his thirties or forties in good health. The CDR3 DNA follows: TGTGCCACCAGTGATACAGACAGGACCCCCTACAATGAGCAGTTCTTC. Translation: CATSDTDRTPYNEQFF.